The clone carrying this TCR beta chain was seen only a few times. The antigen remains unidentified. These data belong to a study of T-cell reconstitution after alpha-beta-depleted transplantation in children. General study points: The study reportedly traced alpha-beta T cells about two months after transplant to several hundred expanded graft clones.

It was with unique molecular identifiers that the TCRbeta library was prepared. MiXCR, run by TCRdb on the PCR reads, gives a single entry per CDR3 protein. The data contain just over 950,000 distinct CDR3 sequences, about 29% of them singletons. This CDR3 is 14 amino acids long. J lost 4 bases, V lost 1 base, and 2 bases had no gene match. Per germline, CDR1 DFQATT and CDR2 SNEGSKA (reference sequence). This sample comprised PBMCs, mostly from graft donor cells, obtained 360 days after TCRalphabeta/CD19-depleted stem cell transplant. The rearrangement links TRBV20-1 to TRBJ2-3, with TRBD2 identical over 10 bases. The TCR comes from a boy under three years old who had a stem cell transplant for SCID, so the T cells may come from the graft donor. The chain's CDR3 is CSARGTSGADTQYF. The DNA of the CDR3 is TGCAGTGCTAGAGGTACTAGCGGGGCAGATACGCAGTATTTT.